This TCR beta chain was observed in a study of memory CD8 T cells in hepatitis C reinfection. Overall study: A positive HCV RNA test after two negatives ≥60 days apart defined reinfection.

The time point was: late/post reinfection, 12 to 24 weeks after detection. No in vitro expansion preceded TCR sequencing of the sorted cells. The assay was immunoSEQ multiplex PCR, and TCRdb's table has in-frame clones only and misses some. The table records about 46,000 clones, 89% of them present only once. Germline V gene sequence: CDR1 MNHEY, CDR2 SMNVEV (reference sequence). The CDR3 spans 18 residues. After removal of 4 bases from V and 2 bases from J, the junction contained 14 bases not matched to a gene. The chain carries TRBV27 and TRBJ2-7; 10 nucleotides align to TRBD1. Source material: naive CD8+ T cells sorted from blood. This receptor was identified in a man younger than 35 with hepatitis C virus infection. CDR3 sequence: CASSSGTGAALSAYEQYV. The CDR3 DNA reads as TGTGCCAGCAGTTCGGGGACAGGGGCCGCCTTATCCGCCTACGAGCAGTACGTC.